This T cell receptor beta chain was sequenced during a study of T cell changes during pregnancy in multiple sclerosis (dated by TCRdb to the late 2010s). Looking at the study overall: The study looked at changes in the T cell repertoire across pregnancy in women with multiple sclerosis.

Libraries were built with the immunoSEQ multiplex PCR assay. Drawn from immuneACCESS, this table holds only the in-frame rearrangements with V and J called that TCRdb kept. Clones are partly lost; checked studies trace under half to an unresolved V gene and leave the rest unexplained. This sample is represented by under 95,000 clones; approximately 92% of them were singletons. The ten biggest clones cover less than 2% of the sample. Taken from the germline V gene, the CDR1 and CDR2 loops are MNHNS and SASEGT. The CDR3, cysteine through phenylalanine, is 17 amino acids long. Left in the record is the CDR3 DNA by itself, 51 bases read in frame from the first base. Trimmed from V: 2 bases; trimmed from J: 3 bases; junction bases lacking a gene match: 11. Worth noting for this clone: Its antigen target is currently unknown. Per-base qualities were not stored, and no clone one base away is much larger.

The chain links TRBV6-1 with TRBJ2-7; 9 central bases correspond to TRBD1. This clonotype originated in a female donor with multiple sclerosis, enrolled in a pregnancy study. Here the sequenced sample was peripheral blood, taken in the second trimester of pregnancy. The sequenced DNA: TGTGCCAGCAGTGAAAAAATATTGGGACAGGGACTCTACGAGCAGTACTTC. This translates into CASSEKILGQGLYEQYF.